These T cell receptor beta chains were read from a single sample in a study of blood T cell repertoires in COVID-19. The table came from immunoSEQ multiplex PCR; TCRdb's copy has only in-frame clones and leaves some out. The sample has approximately 160,000 clones, 87% seen once. Sequencing was carried out using PBMCs or T cells enriched from blood (not recorded which). Receptor source: a woman aged 45-60 years who had recovered from COVID-19. Both conserved end residues are part of each CDR3. A D gene is named only where the DNA matches it firmly. Size values are once, few and many counts, or a class for expanded clones, and some rows have none.

d_gene,j_gene,v_gene,abundance,CDR3aa,CDR3nt
NA,TRBJ2-2,TRBV28,NA,CASSWRSTGELFF,TGTGCCAGCAGTTGGCGGAGCACCGGGGAGCTGTTTTTT
TRBD1,TRBJ2-7,TRBV7-8,once,CASTTGQGRTYEQYF,TGTGCCAGCACCACCGGACAGGGGAGGACCTACGAGCAGTACTTC
NA,TRBJ2-1,TRBV3-1/TRBV3-2,NA,CASSQDRAGSWEQFF,TGTGCCAGCAGCCAAGATCGGGCGGGTTCCTGGGAGCAGTTCTTC
TRBD2,TRBJ2-7,TRBV2,NA,CASSESGLGPYEQYF,TGTGCCAGCAGTGAGTCGGGACTAGGCCCCTACGAGCAGTACTTC
NA,TRBJ2-2,TRBV18,NA,CASSPRSGATGELFF,TGTGCCAGCTCACCACGGTCAGGGGCCACCGGGGAGCTGTTTTTT
NA,TRBJ2-2,TRBV28,NA,CASSLDGRRTGELFF,TGTGCCAGCAGTTTAGACGGGAGAAGAACCGGGGAGCTGTTTTTT
TRBD2,TRBJ2-3,TRBV7-8,NA,CASSLPAGGENTQYF,TGTGCCAGCAGCTTACCGGCGGGAGGGGAGAATACGCAGTATTTT
NA,TRBJ1-5,TRBV28,NA,CASSLQGSWNQPQHF,TGTGCCAGCAGTTTGCAGGGATCGTGGAATCAGCCCCAGCATTTT
TRBD2,TRBJ2-7,TRBV5-6,once,CASSLAPSGAYEQYF,TGTGCCAGCAGCTTGGCTCCTAGCGGGGCTTACGAGCAGTACTTC
TRBD1,TRBJ2-3,TRBV4-1,NA,CASRDRAGTDTQYF,TGCGCCAGCAGGGACAGGGCGGGCACAGATACGCAGTATTTT
NA,TRBJ1-5,TRBV28,NA,CASSQDSYSNQPQHF,TGTGCCAGCAGTCAGGACAGCTATAGCAATCAGCCCCAGCATTTT
NA,TRBJ1-2,TRBV24-1,NA,CATSDGGVFYGYTF,TGTGCCACCAGTGACGGGGGAGTTTTCTATGGCTACACCTTC
NA,TRBJ2-7,TRBV30,NA,CAWSERVGEQYF,TGTGCCTGGAGCGAACGGGTAGGCGAGCAGTACTTC
TRBD2,TRBJ2-7,TRBV27,few,CASSLLAGEKYEQYF,TGTGCCAGCAGTTTATTAGCGGGAGAAAAATACGAGCAGTACTTC
TRBD1,TRBJ1-2,TRBV19,NA,CASSTGTGGNYGYTF,TGTGCCAGTAGTACCGGGACAGGGGGCAACTATGGCTACACCTTC
TRBD2,TRBJ2-1,TRBV6-4,NA,CASSAGLAGGNEQFF,TGTGCCAGCAGTGCGGGACTAGCGGGAGGCAATGAGCAGTTCTTC
NA,TRBJ1-2,TRBV6-5,NA,CASSPKEGYGYTF,TGTGCCAGCAGCCCGAAAGAGGGATATGGCTACACCTTC
NA,TRBJ2-5,TRBV6-5,NA,CASSRTIQETQYF,TGTGCCAGCAGTCGGACTATTCAAGAGACCCAGTACTTC
NA,TRBJ1-1,TRBV28,NA,CASSYPQVMNTEAFF,TGTGCCAGCAGCTACCCTCAGGTCATGAACACTGAAGCTTTCTTT
NA,TRBJ1-6,TRBV7-9,NA,CASSSSSAGNSPLHF,TGTGCCAGCAGCTCGAGTTCGGCGGGAAATTCACCCCTCCACTTT
NA,TRBJ2-7,TRBV30,NA,CAWSVGGVGEQYF,TGTGCCTGGAGTGTAGGGGGGGTAGGCGAGCAGTACTTC
TRBD1,TRBJ2-7,TRBV7-2,NA,CASSSDRAGWFEQYF,TGTGCCAGCAGCTCCGACAGGGCCGGGTGGTTCGAGCAGTACTTC
TRBD1,TRBJ1-1,TRBV16,NA,CASSPTPGGTGREWAEAFF,TGTGCCAGCAGCCCGACCCCCGGAGGGACAGGGAGAGAATGGGCTGAAGCTTTCTTT
TRBD1,TRBJ2-7,TRBV4-1,NA,CASSHRDRVHEQYF,TGCGCCAGCAGCCACCGGGACAGGGTCCACGAGCAGTACTTC
TRBD1,TRBJ2-7,TRBV9,NA,CASSEGDSPSYEQYF,TGTGCCAGCAGCGAGGGGGACAGCCCTTCCTACGAGCAGTACTTC
TRBD1,TRBJ1-3,TRBV19,NA,CASKGQGGNTIYF,TGTGCCAGTAAGGGACAGGGTGGAAACACCATATATTTT
NA,TRBJ1-1,TRBV5-4,NA,CASSLNRRNTEAFF,TGTGCCAGCAGCTTGAACAGAAGGAACACTGAAGCTTTCTTT
NA,TRBJ2-7,TRBV11-3,NA,CASSLKSHEQYF,TGTGCCAGCAGCCTAAAGAGCCACGAGCAGTACTTC
TRBD2,TRBJ2-5,TRBV7-8,NA,CASLPAGVKETQYF,TGTGCCAGCCTTCCGGCGGGAGTTAAGGAGACCCAGTACTTC
TRBD1,TRBJ2-5,TRBV29-1,NA,CSVGDRVETQYF,TGCAGCGTTGGAGACAGGGTGGAGACCCAGTACTTC
TRBD1,TRBJ2-2,TRBV28,NA,CASRLVEDRGLGDYTGELFF,TGTGCCAGCAGGCTAGTTGAGGACAGGGGGCTTGGCGACTACACCGGGGAGCTGTTTTTT
TRBD1,TRBJ1-5,TRBV15,NA,CATNRDSNQPQHF,TGTGCCACCAACCGGGACAGTAATCAGCCCCAGCATTTT
NA,TRBJ2-3,TRBV30,NA,CAWSRRRSGSTDTQYF,TGTGCCTGGAGTCGGAGGAGGAGCGGGAGCACAGATACGCAGTATTTT
NA,TRBJ1-4,TRBV7-8,NA,CASSPYGRGFNEKLFF,TGTGCCAGCAGCCCCTACGGTCGGGGGTTTAATGAAAAACTGTTTTTT
TRBD1,TRBJ2-2,TRBV6-2/TRBV6-3,NA,CASSRYDRDTGELFF,TGTGCCAGCAGTCGCTACGACAGGGACACCGGGGAGCTGTTTTTT
TRBD2,TRBJ2-7,TRBV10-3,NA,CAISERIAGLNYEQYF,TGTGCCATCAGTGAGCGAATAGCGGGATTAAACTACGAGCAGTACTTC
NA,TRBJ2-7,TRBV28,NA,CASTPPEAGSYEQYF,TGTGCCAGCACCCCTCCTGAAGCGGGTTCCTACGAGCAGTACTTC
NA,TRBJ1-5,TRBV28,once,CASSHAFLQPQHF,TGTGCCAGCAGTCACGCGTTCCTTCAGCCCCAGCATTTT
NA,TRBJ2-3,TRBV5-1,NA,CASSFGRAHTDTQYF,TGCGCCAGCAGCTTCGGCAGGGCCCACACAGATACGCAGTATTTT
NA,TRBJ1-1,TRBV3-1/TRBV3-2,NA,CASTNGMTEAFF,TGTGCCAGCACAAACGGGATGACTGAAGCTTTCTTT